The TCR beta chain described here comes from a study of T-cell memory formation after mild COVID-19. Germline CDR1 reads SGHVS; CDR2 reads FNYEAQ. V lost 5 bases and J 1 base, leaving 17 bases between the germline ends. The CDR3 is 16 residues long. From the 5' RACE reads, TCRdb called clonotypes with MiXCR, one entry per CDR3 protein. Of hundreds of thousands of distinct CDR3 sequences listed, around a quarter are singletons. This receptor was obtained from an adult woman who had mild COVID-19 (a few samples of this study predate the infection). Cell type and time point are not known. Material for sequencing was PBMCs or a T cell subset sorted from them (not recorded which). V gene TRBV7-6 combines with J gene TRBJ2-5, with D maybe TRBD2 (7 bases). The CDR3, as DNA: TGTGCCAGCAGCAACCAGGGGAGGGGACTCCAAGAGACCCAGTACTTC. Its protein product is CASSNQGRGLQETQYF.